The following is a T cell receptor (beta chain) sequence with its context. Its specificity is unknown. The sample belongs to a study of OX40 agonist ivuxolimab in advanced cancers. About the research overall: Patients receiving dose escalation had hepatocellular carcinoma, melanoma, renal cell or head and neck cancer. Points from the study as a whole: Low normalized T-cell clonal expansion was additionally recorded for some nonresponders. With doses of 0.1 to 3.0 mg/kg, CD4+ and CD8+ blood T cells had undergone clonal expansion by week 6. Specificity for antigen went undetermined in the expanded peripheral T cells.

This CDR3 spans 17 amino acids. Germline-derived CDR1 and CDR2 are SGHVS and FNYEAQ. With V trimmed by 1 base and J by 2 bases, 9 bases remained unmatched. Only in-frame clones appear in the TCRdb table, and some are missing; sequencing was by immunoSEQ multiplex PCR. The sample has tens of thousands of clones, about 92% seen once. The V gene is TRBV7-6, the J gene TRBJ2-7; 9 nucleotides align to TRBD1. The material sequenced was CD4+ or CD8+ T cells sorted from blood, taken in a trial of the OX40 agonist ivuxolimab. The TCR comes from an adult with an advanced solid tumor such as melanoma, head and neck, liver or kidney cancer. The CDR3 reads CASSLELTGQGAYEQYF. The CDR3 DNA is TGTGCCAGCAGCTTAGAGCTCACGGGACAGGGCGCCTACGAGCAGTACTTC.